Listed below are T cell receptor beta chains from one sample, sequenced in a study of spatial heterogeneity in lung cancer. TCRdb recomputed calls from the 5' RACE reads with MiXCR, one row per CDR3 protein. Of 25,000 to 35,000 distinct CDR3 sequences in the sample, 5% to 6.5% are singletons; the top ten hold 20% to 25%. The sample here was PBMCs, taken at follow-up. Receptor source: a female donor with early-stage non-small cell lung cancer. Both conserved end residues are part of each CDR3. A D gene is named only where the DNA matches it firmly. The size field is filled for only some rows; it gives once, few, many or a size class.

v_gene	abundance	d_gene	j_gene	CDR3nt	CDR3aa
TRBV5-1	many	TRBD1	TRBJ1-1	TGCGCCAGCAGCTTGGGACAGGGAGTGAGGAACACTGAAGCTTTCTTT	CASSLGQGVRNTEAFF
TRBV7-2	many	.	TRBJ2-3	TGTGCCAGCAGCTTAAGAGCGAGGAGCACAGATACGCAGTATTTT	CASSLRARSTDTQYF
TRBV7-2	many	TRBD2	TRBJ2-3	TGTGCCAGCAGCTTAGTTAAGCGGGGGACGCAGTATTTT	CASSLVKRGTQYF
TRBV29-1	many	.	TRBJ2-1	TGCAGCGCGACTCCACGAAGCTCCTACAATGAGCAGTTCTTC	CSATPRSSYNEQFF
TRBV6-2/TRBV6-3	many	.	TRBJ2-3	TGTGCCAGCAGCCCCGCAGGGCGGGGGCGGGTAGATACGCAGTATTTT	CASSPAGRGRVDTQYF
TRBV9	many	.	TRBJ1-4	TGTGCCAGCAGTCCCGACGGGGGAGAAAAACTGTTTTTT	CASSPDGGEKLFF
TRBV29-1	many	.	TRBJ2-7	TGCAGCGTTGTAGCCAGAAGTCTCGGCGAGCAGTACTTC	CSVVARSLGEQYF
TRBV5-1	many	.	TRBJ2-1	TGCGCCAGCAGCTTGGAATGGCAAGGAGGTTACAATGAGCAGTTCTTC	CASSLEWQGGYNEQFF
TRBV11-2	.	.	TRBJ1-2	TGTGCCAGCAGCTTAGCCGCGGACCGGACGGGCTACACCTTC	CASSLAADRTGYTF
TRBV2	many	.	TRBJ2-5	TGTGCCAGCAGTGAAACGACAGTTCAAGAGACCCAGTACTTC	CASSETTVQETQYF
TRBV24-1	many	.	TRBJ1-3	TGTGCCACAATGACCGCCGGCGGAAACACCATATATTTT	CATMTAGGNTIYF
TRBV6-5	many	.	TRBJ1-1	TGTGCCAGCAGTTACCGTCCGGGGAACACTGAAGCTTTCTTT	CASSYRPGNTEAFF
TRBV15	many	TRBD2	TRBJ2-1	TGTGCCACCAGCAGAGATCTGGGCGGGAGAACAAATGAGCAGTTCTTC	CATSRDLGGRTNEQFF
TRBV16	many	.	TRBJ2-7	TGTGCCAGCAGCCAAATGGGCTACGAGCAGTACTTC	CASSQMGYEQYF
TRBV5-1	many	TRBD2	TRBJ2-5	TGCGCCAGCAGCCGAGGGAGCGGGGGTACTCAAGAGACCCAGTACTTC	CASSRGSGGTQETQYF